Below are 14 T cell receptor beta chains sequenced from a single sample in a study of neurological immune-mediated disorders. As to time point: longitudinal time-point 3. In TCRdb, the 5' RACE reads were re-called with MiXCR into one record per CDR3 protein. The sample lists fewer than 50,000 distinct CDR3 sequences, roughly 12% occurring once. Sequencing was carried out using PBMCs. The receptors shown here come from a male donor with HTLV-1-associated myelopathy (HAM/TSP).

This clonotype was counted at least ten times. The chain is built from TRBV28 and TRBJ2-3, with D possibly called TRBD1 or TRBD2 (5 bases each). The germline gives CDR1 MDHEN, CDR2 SYDVKM. This CDR3 spans 15 amino acids. The ends were cut back, 5 bases at V and 5 bases at J, with 17 bases in the middle. CDR3 DNA sequence: TGTGCCAGCAGTCCCTTTGGACGAGGGGAAGATACGCAGTATTTT. Protein product: CASSPFGRGEDTQYF.

This clonotype was seen at least ten times. The chain combines TRBV5-1 with TRBJ1-1; D ambiguous. The germline V gene encodes CDR1 SGHRS and CDR2 YFSETQ. With 2 bases removed from V and 4 bases from J, the gap between germline ends came to 18 bases. The CDR3 covers 16 residues. DNA for the CDR3: TGCGCCAGCAGCTTCCGAGAAGCCTCCCCTTCCACTGAAGCTTTCTTT. Residues: CASSFREASPSTEAFF.

The sample holds many counts of this clonotype. The chain couples TRBV9 to TRBJ2-3; D is ambiguous. From germline, CDR1 is SGDLS and CDR2 YYNGEE. Trimming stripped 4 bases from V and 4 bases from J, with 7 bases between. The CDR3 is 12 residues long. The CDR3 protein is CASSPYSDTQYF. In DNA form, the CDR3 reads TGTGCCAGCAGCCCATATTCAGATACGCAGTATTTT.

The chain uses TRBV20-1 and TRBJ1-6; 8 bases agree with TRBD1. CDR1 DFQATT and CDR2 SNEGSKA come from the germline V gene (reference sequence). There are 12 residues in the CDR3. V dropped 8 bases and J dropped 9; count of bases not matched to a gene: 6. The CDR3: CSSRQGPSPLHF. The CDR3 DNA reads as TGCAGTTCGCGACAGGGGCCTTCACCCCTCCACTTT.

This clonotype has a count of ten or more. The chain uses TRBV20-1 and TRBJ2-1; 11 positions agree with TRBD2. This CDR3 spans 16 amino acids. Germline values: CDR1 DFQATT, CDR2 SNEGSKA (reference sequence). The V gene end was trimmed by 1 base and the J gene end by 6 bases; junction bases not matched to a gene: 8. This chain's CDR3 is CSARGPGLAVLNEQFF. CDR3 DNA sequence: TGCAGTGCTAGAGGCCCGGGACTAGCGGTTCTCAATGAGCAGTTCTTC.

This clonotype is labeled as medium-sized. The V call is TRBV7-2, the J call TRBJ1-6; no clear D. The V end lost 8 bases, the J end lost 6 bases, and 17 bases lay between the germline ends. The CDR3 consists of 15 residues. Germline CDR1 is SGHTA and CDR2 is FQGNSA. The CDR3 protein is CASRSRTAFNSPLHF. The CDR3 bases are TGTGCCAGCCGGTCCAGGACGGCCTTTAATTCACCCCTCCACTTT.

This clonotype appeared a few times. This chain joins TRBV18 and TRBJ1-1, with a weak D call TRBD1 (5 bases). CDR1 KGHSH and CDR2 LQKENI come from the germline V gene. The CDR3 has 13 amino acids. The V and J ends lost 6 bases and 5 bases respectively, with 13 bases between them. The CDR3 region is CASSPQGGTEAFF. The CDR3 DNA sequence: TGTGCCAGCTCCCCCCAGGGCGGAACTGAAGCTTTCTTT.

This clonotype was observed at least ten times. The J gene is TRBJ1-1, the V gene TRBV5-8, with 9 bases lining up with TRBD1. J gave up 11 bases and V 3 bases, and 8 bases lay outside the gene matches. There are 13 residues in the CDR3. Germline V gene sequence: CDR1 SGHTS, CDR2 YDEGEE. The CDR3 sequence: CASSWATGGSAFF. CDR3 DNA sequence: TGTGCCAGCAGCTGGGCGACAGGGGGATCGGCTTTCTTT.

This clonotype came up many times. The chain joins TRBV2 to TRBJ2-1; D may be TRBD1 (6 bases). The CDR3 runs to 14 residues. V was clipped by 8 bases and J by 7 bases, with 18 bases between them. Per the germline V gene, CDR1 is SNHLY and CDR2 is FYNNEI. In nucleotides, the CDR3 is TGTGCCAGCGATCGTACACTCAGGGGTAATGAGCAGTTCTTC. Encoded protein: CASDRTLRGNEQFF.

The chain uses TRBV6-1 and TRBJ2-7; D perhaps matches TRBD2 (6 bases). V lost 0 bases and J 6 bases, leaving 15 bases between the germline ends. Germline V CDR1 and CDR2: MNHNS, SASEGT. The CDR3 has 15 amino acids. CDR3 region: CASSEAVGGGSEQYF. The CDR3, as DNA: TGTGCCAGCAGTGAAGCTGTTGGGGGAGGTTCCGAGCAGTACTTC.

This clonotype was seen many times. The chain carries TRBV10-3 and TRBJ1-1; no reliable D call. Germline V lookup: CDR1 ENHRY, CDR2 SYGVKD. CDR3 length: 11 residues. V was trimmed by 3 bases and J by 10 bases, leaving 9 bases between them. CDR3 residues: CAISDGEGAFF. CDR3 bases: TGTGCCATCAGTGACGGGGAAGGAGCTTTCTTT.

This clonotype was recorded many times. V gene TRBV11-2 combines with J gene TRBJ2-5; D is ambiguous. Germline V CDR1 and CDR2: SGHAT, FQNNGV. V gave up 5 bases and J gave up 5 bases, with 9 bases separating them. The CDR3 runs to 12 residues. The CDR3 coding sequence is TGTGCCAGCAGCAACGTGGGGGAGACCCAGTACTTC. This codes for CASSNVGETQYF. Looking up the rest from reference TRBV11-2 and TRBJ2-5 gives the full variable domain: EAGVAQSPRYKIIEKRQSVAFWCNPISGHATLYWYQQILGQGPKLLIQFQNNGVVDDSQLPKDRFSAERLKGVDSTLKIQPAKLEDSAVYLCASSNVGETQYFGPGTRLLVL.

By share, this clonotype ranks as medium-sized (0.01 to 0.1%). V usage is TRBV20-1 and J usage is TRBJ2-7; D perhaps matches TRBD1 (6 bases). This CDR3 is 15 amino acids long. Germline CDR1 and CDR2: DFQATT and SNEGSKA (reference sequence). The V gene lost 3 bases and the J gene lost 6 bases, with 21 bases spanning the gap. The CDR3 DNA reads TGCAGTGCTAGGCGTATAGGACAGAGTTTAGCCGAGCAGTACTTC. Its translation: CSARRIGQSLAEQYF.

This clonotype was observed at least ten times. This chain connects TRBV5-1 to TRBJ1-1; perhaps TRBD1 as D (5 bases). Trimming took 5 bases from V and 1 from J, leaving 12 bases between them. Germline V CDR1 and CDR2: SGHRS, YFSETQ. The CDR3 consists of 14 residues. The CDR3 loop reads CASRGGTANTEAFF. CDR3 nucleotide sequence: TGCGCCAGCAGAGGCGGGACGGCGAACACTGAAGCTTTCTTT.